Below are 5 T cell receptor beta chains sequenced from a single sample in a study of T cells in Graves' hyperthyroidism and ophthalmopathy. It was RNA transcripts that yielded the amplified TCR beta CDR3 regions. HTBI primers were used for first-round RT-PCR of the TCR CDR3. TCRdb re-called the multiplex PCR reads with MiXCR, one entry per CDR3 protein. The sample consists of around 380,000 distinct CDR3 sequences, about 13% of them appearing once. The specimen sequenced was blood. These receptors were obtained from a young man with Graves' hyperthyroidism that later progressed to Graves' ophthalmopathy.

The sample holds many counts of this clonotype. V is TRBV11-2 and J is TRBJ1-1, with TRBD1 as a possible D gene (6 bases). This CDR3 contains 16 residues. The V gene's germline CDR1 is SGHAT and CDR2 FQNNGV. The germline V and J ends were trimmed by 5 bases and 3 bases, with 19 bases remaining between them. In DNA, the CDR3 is TGTGCCAGCAGCCGTCACAAACAGGGCCCGGACACTGAAGCTTTCTTT. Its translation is CASSRHKQGPDTEAFF.

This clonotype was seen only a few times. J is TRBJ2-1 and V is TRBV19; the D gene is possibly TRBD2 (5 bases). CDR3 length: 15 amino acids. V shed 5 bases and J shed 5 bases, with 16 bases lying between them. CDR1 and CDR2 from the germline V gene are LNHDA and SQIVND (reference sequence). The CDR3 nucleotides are TGTGCCAGTAGTGTCGACCGGCACGGGGACAATGAGCAGTTCTTC. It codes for CASSVDRHGDNEQFF.

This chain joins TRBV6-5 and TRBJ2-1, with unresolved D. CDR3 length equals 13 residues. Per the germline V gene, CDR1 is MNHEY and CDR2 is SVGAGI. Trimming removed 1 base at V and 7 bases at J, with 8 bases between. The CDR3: CASSYFRGNEQFF. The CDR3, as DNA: TGTGCCAGCAGTTACTTTAGAGGAAATGAGCAGTTCTTC.

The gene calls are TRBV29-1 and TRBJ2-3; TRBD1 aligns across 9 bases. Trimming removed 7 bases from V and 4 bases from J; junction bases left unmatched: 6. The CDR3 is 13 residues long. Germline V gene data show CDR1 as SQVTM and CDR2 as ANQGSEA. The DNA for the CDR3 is TGCAGCGCCGAGGGGACAGGGTCAGATACGCAGTATTTT. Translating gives CSAEGTGSDTQYF.

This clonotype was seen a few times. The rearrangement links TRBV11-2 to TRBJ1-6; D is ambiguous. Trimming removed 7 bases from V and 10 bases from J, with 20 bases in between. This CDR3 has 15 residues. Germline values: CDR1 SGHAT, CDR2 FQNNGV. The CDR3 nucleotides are TGTGCCAGCAAAGAGATTGGAGGTGCGGGATCACCCCTCCACTTT. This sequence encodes CASKEIGGAGSPLHF.